These 3 T cell receptor beta chains originate from one sample sequenced in a study of CXCR3-negative and CXCR3-positive naive CD8 T cells. Antigens for these TCRs are unknown. Researchers prepared the TRB cDNA libraries using 5' RACE with UMI labels. TCRdb reanalyzed the 5' RACE reads, giving one entry per CDR3 protein sequence and no DNA. Its clone listing holds about 120,000 distinct CDR3 sequences. Study-wide results and limits: CXCR3-expressing naive cells carried TRB CDR3s more hydrophobic than those of CXCR3-negative naive cells.

Material for sequencing was naive CXCR3+ CD8+ T cells from blood. The subset: CD45RO-CCR7+CD27+CD95- naive CD8+ T cells expressing CXCR3 (TNR3+). The receptor source for this set is a human donor in good health. Some clones in this sample may be carry-over from other donors' samples.

V usage is TRBV4-2 and J usage is TRBJ2-3. Germline CDR1 LGHNA, CDR2 YNFKEQ. The CDR3 is made up of 15 amino acids. CDR3 sequence: CASSQDSDWLGTQYF.

The genes are TRBV14 and TRBJ2-3; the TRBD2 assignment by TCRdb is unverifiable without DNA. The germline gives CDR1 SGHDN, CDR2 FVKESK. This CDR3 spans 17 amino acids. The CDR3 loop is CASSQAGLARAADTQYF. Drawing the rest from reference TRBV14 and TRBJ2-3, the complete variable domain is EAGVTQFPSHSVIEKGQTVTLRCDPISGHDNLYWYRRVMGKEIKFLLHFVKESKQDESGMPNNRFLAERTGGTYSTLKVQPAELEDSGVYFCASSQAGLARAADTQYFGPGTRLTVL.

The chain joins TRBV7-6 to TRBJ2-3. The CDR3 sequence is 13 residues long. Germline values: CDR1 SGHVS, CDR2 FNYEAQ. CDR3 amino acids: CASSPEVTDTQYF.